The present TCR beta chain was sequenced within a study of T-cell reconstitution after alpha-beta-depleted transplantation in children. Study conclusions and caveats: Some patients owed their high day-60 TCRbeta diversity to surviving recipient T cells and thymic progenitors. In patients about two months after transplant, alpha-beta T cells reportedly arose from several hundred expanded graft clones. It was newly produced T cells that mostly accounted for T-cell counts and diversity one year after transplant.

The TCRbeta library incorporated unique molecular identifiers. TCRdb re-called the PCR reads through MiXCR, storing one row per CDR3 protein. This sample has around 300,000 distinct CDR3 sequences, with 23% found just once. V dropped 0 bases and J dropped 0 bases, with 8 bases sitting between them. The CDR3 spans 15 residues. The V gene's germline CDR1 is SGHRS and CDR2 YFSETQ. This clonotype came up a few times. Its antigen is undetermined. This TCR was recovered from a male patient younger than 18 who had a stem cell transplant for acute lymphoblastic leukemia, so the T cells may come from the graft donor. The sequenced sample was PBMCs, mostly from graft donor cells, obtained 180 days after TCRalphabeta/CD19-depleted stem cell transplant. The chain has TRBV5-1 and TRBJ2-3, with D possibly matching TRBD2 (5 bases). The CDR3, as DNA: TGCGCCAGCAGCTTGGTAGCGACTAGCACAGATACGCAGTATTTT. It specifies CASSLVATSTDTQYF.